This T cell receptor (beta chain) is drawn from a study of tissue T cells after allogeneic stem cell transplantation. This clone was seen once. Genes here carry mouse names. The CDR3 extends 1 residue past the end of the read, so its final part is completed from the germline J gene. The time point here: mouse harvest day 7 after allogeneic transplant. The graft held 10^6 splenic CD5+ T cells and 10^7 T-cell-depleted bone marrow cells. Using immunoSEQ multiplex PCR, the repertoire was profiled, and TCRdb retains in-frame clones only, with some absent. The table records 6,500 to 10,000 clones, over 45% of them present only once. This CDR3 contains 13 residues. Between the trimmed V and J ends, which lost 0 bases and 3 bases, there was a span of 5 bases. Germline-derived CDR1 and CDR2 are SGHLS and HYDKME.

This sequence originates from a female BALB/c mouse given C57BL/6 T cells with graft-versus-host disease after an allogeneic hematopoietic cell transplant. The chain employs TRBV12-2 and TRBJ2-1; D is undetermined. The sequenced sample consisted of gut tissue. This chain's CDR3 is CASSLGFYAEQFF. The sequenced part of the CDR3 DNA is TGTGCCAGCTCTCTCGGGTTCTATGCTGAGCAGTTC.